Shown below are 25 T cell receptor beta chains from a single sample sequenced in a study of shared clonotypes between healthy human individuals. The method was immunoSEQ multiplex PCR; TCRdb's version includes in-frame clones alone and lacks a portion of them. The sample holds some 2.4 million clones, 80% to 95% seen once. The sample consisted of naive CD4+ T cells from PBMCs. The subset was: CD45RA+ positively selected. The origin of the receptors is a man younger than 35 in good health. Some clones in this sample may be carry-over from other donors' samples.

The DNA of the CDR3 is TGCGCCAGCAGCTTGCAGGAGGACACAGATACGCAGTATTTT. This gives the protein CASSLQEDTDTQYF. The chain joins TRBV5-1 to TRBJ2-3; a possible D gene is TRBD2 (5 bases). Germline assignment: CDR1 SGHRS and CDR2 YFSETQ. This CDR3 is 14 amino acids long. Trimming stripped 1 base from V and 2 bases from J, with 8 bases between.

J is TRBJ1-2 and V is TRBV18; D call uncertain. Looked up from germline, CDR1 is KGHSH and CDR2 is LQKENI. The CDR3 is 15 amino acids. The V end was cut by 0 bases, the J end by 14 bases, with 22 bases between. The CDR3 reads CASSPPVRSPMARTF. In nucleotides, the CDR3 is TGTGCCAGCTCACCACCGGTCAGGAGCCCGATGGCTAGGACCTTC.

The V call is TRBV4-1, the J call TRBJ2-1; 13 bases are shared with TRBD2. Germline-derived CDR1 and CDR2 are MGHRA and YSYEKL. Trimming cost V 0 bases and J 9 bases; bases outside gene matches: 11. This CDR3 has 18 residues. CDR3 sequence (DNA): TGCGCCAGCAGCCAAGATATGTTACGACTAGCGGGAGGCGCTGAGCAGTTCTTC. It is translated as CASSQDMLRLAGGAEQFF.

V gene TRBV29-1 combines with J gene TRBJ2-1, with D unclear. Germline values: CDR1 SQVTM, CDR2 ANQGSEA. This CDR3 spans 14 amino acids. V lost 8 bases and J lost 7, with 21 bases in between. The CDR3 is CSLKKPATSNEQFF. CDR3 bases: TGCAGCTTAAAGAAACCGGCCACGTCAAATGAGCAGTTCTTC.

The chain combines TRBV6-1 with TRBJ1-5; possibly TRBD1 for D (5 bases). Germline loops: CDR1 MNHNS, CDR2 SASEGT. The CDR3 loop spans 13 amino acids. V was shortened by 4 bases and J by 3 bases, with 7 bases between the two germline ends. CDR3 region: CASSGQINQPQHF. Here the CDR3 DNA reads TGTGCCAGCAGTGGACAGATCAATCAGCCCCAGCATTTT.

The J gene is TRBJ2-3, the V gene TRBV27, with 10 bases identical to TRBD2. Trimming at V came to 4 bases and at J to 4 bases, leaving 5 bases not matched to a gene. The CDR3 is 15 residues long. Germline V gene sequence: CDR1 MNHEY, CDR2 SMNVEV (reference sequence). The CDR3 nucleotides read TGTGCCAGCAGTTCTAGCGGGAGATCGCCAGATACGCAGTATTTT. It is translated as CASSSSGRSPDTQYF.

The chain couples TRBV4-1 to TRBJ2-2, with a weak D call TRBD2 (6 bases). V was cut by 1 base and J by 5 bases, with 17 bases left in between. CDR3 length: 17 residues. Germline V lookup: CDR1 MGHRA, CDR2 YSYEKL. CDR3 in DNA: TGCGCCAGCAGCCAAGTACTATCGCTAGCGCCGACCGGGGAGCTGTTTTTT. This encodes CASSQVLSLAPTGELFF.

This clone was seen a few times. The same CDR3 also results from other DNA sequences found in this sample. The V and J genes are TRBV28 and TRBJ1-5; D not resolved. The CDR3 extends over 11 amino acids. Trimming took off 2 bases at V and 7 bases at J, with 3 bases between the two ends. The germline gives CDR1 MDHEN, CDR2 SYDVKM. CDR3 residues: CASSLGQPQHF. The CDR3 nucleotides read TGTGCCAGCAGTTTAGGCCAGCCCCAGCATTTT.

Worth noting for this clone: This sample includes further DNA sequences coding for the same CDR3. The chain is built from TRBV5-1 and TRBJ2-5, with a possible D match to TRBD1 (6 bases). The CDR3 loop spans 15 amino acids. Germline V gives CDR1 SGHRS, CDR2 YFSETQ. V was trimmed by 0 bases and J by 4 bases, leaving 13 bases between them. CDR3: CASSLAGTRGETQYF. CDR3 coding DNA: TGCGCCAGCAGCTTGGCCGGGACCAGGGGAGAGACCCAGTACTTC.

The V gene is TRBV14, the J gene TRBJ2-3, with D perhaps TRBD1 (5 bases). The CDR3 runs to 16 residues. Trimming stripped 3 bases from V and 0 bases from J, with 13 bases between. Germline V gene sequence: CDR1 SGHDN, CDR2 FVKESK. The CDR3 DNA sequence: TGTGCCAGCAGCCAGAATGGGGCGGTGAGCACAGATACGCAGTATTTT. Translating gives CASSQNGAVSTDTQYF.

The V call is TRBV7-9, the J call TRBJ1-2, with 9 bases identical to TRBD1. Germline loops: CDR1 SEHNR, CDR2 FQNEAQ (reference sequence). The CDR3 has 12 amino acids. With V trimmed by 10 bases and J by 6 bases, 6 bases remained unmatched. CDR3 residues: CAIDRGSDGYTF. CDR3 sequence (DNA): TGTGCCATTGACAGGGGGTCGGATGGCTACACCTTC.

This chain connects TRBV7-3 to TRBJ2-3; possibly TRBD1 for D (6 bases). Trimming took 1 base from V and 1 from J, leaving 15 bases between them. CDR1 SGHTA and CDR2 FQGTGA come from the germline V gene. This CDR3 contains 17 residues. The chain's CDR3 is CASSLSPRPGGTDTQYF. Written as DNA, the CDR3 is TGTGCCAGCAGCTTAAGCCCCCGCCCAGGGGGCACAGATACGCAGTATTTT.

The chain joins TRBV7-2 to TRBJ1-2; TRBD1 agrees at 8 bases. Trimming cost V 5 bases and J 3 bases; bases outside gene matches: 8. The CDR3 contains 15 residues. Germline-derived CDR1 and CDR2 are SGHTA and FQGNSA. CDR3 loop: CASSANRGNDYGYTF. The CDR3 bases are TGTGCCAGCAGCGCTAACAGGGGGAATGACTATGGCTACACCTTC.

V is TRBV2 and J is TRBJ2-3; D call uncertain. CDR3 length equals 12 residues. The V gene lost 7 bases and the J gene lost 10 bases, with 15 bases spanning the gap. Germline-derived CDR1 and CDR2 are SNHLY and FYNNEI. The CDR3 DNA sequence: TGTGCCAGCACCAGTTCTCGGCTTGCGCAGTATTTT. Its protein product is CASTSSRLAQYF.

The chain carries TRBV18 and TRBJ2-2; TRBD2 might be the D (5 bases). This CDR3 is built from 16 residues. From germline, CDR1 is KGHSH and CDR2 LQKENI. Between the trimmed V and J ends, which lost 4 bases and 0 bases, there was a span of 12 bases. The CDR3 region is CASSLFGSANTGELFF. In DNA, the CDR3 is TGTGCCAGCTCACTGTTTGGTAGCGCGAACACCGGGGAGCTGTTTTTT.

The chain combines TRBV11-2 with TRBJ2-7; no definite D call. V was pared by 3 bases and J by 5 bases, with 17 bases between. The CDR3 totals 15 residues. Germline V gene data show CDR1 as SGHAT and CDR2 as FQNNGV. CDR3 sequence reads: CASSFILTGPDEQYF. Written as DNA, the CDR3 is TGTGCCAGCAGCTTTATCCTCACCGGTCCGGACGAGCAGTACTTC. Supplemented by reference TRBV11-2 and TRBJ2-7, the full variable domain reads EAGVAQSPRYKIIEKRQSVAFWCNPISGHATLYWYQQILGQGPKLLIQFQNNGVVDDSQLPKDRFSAERLKGVDSTLKIQPAKLEDSAVYLCASSFILTGPDEQYFGPGTRLTVT.

The chain carries TRBV6-5 and TRBJ2-1; the D is unclear. V dropped 0 bases and J dropped 9 bases, with 12 bases sitting between them. Germline CDR1 is MNHEY and CDR2 is SVGAGI. The CDR3 extends over 14 amino acids. CDR3 sequence reads: CASSYSLTTTEQFF. CDR3 DNA: TGTGCCAGCAGTTACTCGCTTACGACCACTGAGCAGTTCTTC.

The genes are TRBV5-4 and TRBJ2-5, with 10 positions matching TRBD2. The germline gives CDR1 SGHNT, CDR2 YYREEE (reference sequence). After removal of 4 bases from V and 4 bases from J, the junction contained 7 bases not matched to a gene. This CDR3 has 15 amino acids. The CDR3 nucleotides are TGTGCCAGCAGCCCTTTGGGACTAGCGACAGAGACCCAGTACTTC. Protein product: CASSPLGLATETQYF.

This clone was seen only once. The same CDR3 is also encoded by other DNA sequences in this sample. The chain has TRBV6-5 and TRBJ2-7; 10 positions agree with TRBD2. Germline-derived CDR1 and CDR2 are MNHEY and SVGAGI. Unmatched junction bases numbered 2, after V lost 0 bases and J lost 0 bases. CDR3 length equals 16 residues. CDR3 nucleotide sequence: TGTGCCAGCAGTTACTCGGCTAGCGGGAGCTCCTACGAGCAGTACTTC. It codes for CASSYSASGSSYEQYF.

The chain is built from TRBV5-6 and TRBJ2-5, with D hard to call. The CDR3 has 15 residues. The germline V gene has CDR1 SGHDT and CDR2 YYEEEE. Trimming cost V 0 bases and J 5 bases, with 14 bases left between them. CDR3 region: CASSLVRVGGETQYF. CDR3 bases: TGTGCCAGCAGCTTGGTTCGCGTCGGTGGGGAGACCCAGTACTTC.

This chain joins TRBV2 and TRBJ1-6; TRBD1 matches 8 bases. The trim removed 4 bases at V and 5 bases at J, leaving 7 bases unmatched. Germline V CDR1 and CDR2: SNHLY, FYNNEI. The CDR3 is 16 amino acids. The CDR3 sequence is CASSGDLTGDNSPLHF. CDR3 coding DNA: TGTGCCAGCAGTGGAGACCTGACAGGGGATAATTCACCCCTCCACTTT.

The J gene is TRBJ1-2, the V gene TRBV5-1; D is ambiguous. The CDR3 covers 14 residues. The V and J ends lost 1 base and 4 bases respectively, with 11 bases between them. Germline CDR1 reads SGHRS; CDR2 reads YFSETQ. CDR3 DNA: TGCGCCAGCAGCTTGTGGCGGCTAGGCTATGGCTACACCTTC. It is translated as CASSLWRLGYGYTF.

The J gene is TRBJ1-1, the V gene TRBV28; TRBD1 matches at 9 bases. Germline loops: CDR1 MDHEN, CDR2 SYDVKM. This CDR3 has 14 amino acids. The V and J ends lost 5 bases and 3 bases, in that order; junction bases with no gene match: 4. The chain's CDR3 is CASSKTGGYTEAFF. The CDR3 DNA follows: TGTGCCAGCAGTAAAACAGGGGGCTACACTGAAGCTTTCTTT. Full variable domain (outside the CDR3, taken from reference TRBV28 and TRBJ1-1): DVKVTQSSRYLVKRTGEKVFLECVQDMDHENMFWYRQDPGLGLRLIYFSYDVKMKEKGDIPEGYSVSREKKERFSLILESASTNQTSMYLCASSKTGGYTEAFFGQGTRLTVV.

For the CDR3, the DNA is TGTGCCAGCAGTCGAGTGATGTACGAGCAGTACTTC. Its translation is CASSRVMYEQYF. The chain links TRBV6-1 to TRBJ2-7; D ambiguous. Trimming left V 5 bases short and J 4 bases short, with 9 bases between. The CDR3 totals 12 residues. Germline V gives CDR1 MNHNS, CDR2 SASEGT.

This clone was detected once. This sequence joins TRBV7-9 and TRBJ2-5; maybe TRBD1 (5 bases). Trimming shortened V by 2 bases and J by 5 bases, and 15 bases separated the two germline ends. Germline V lookup: CDR1 SEHNR, CDR2 FQNEAQ (reference sequence). This CDR3 region has 15 residues. The CDR3 here is CASSLLGRATETQYF. CDR3 in DNA: TGTGCCAGCAGCTTACTCGGCAGGGCTACGGAGACCCAGTACTTC.